The 21 T cell receptor beta chains below come from one sample, sequenced in a study of blood T cell repertoires in COVID-19. Assay: immunoSEQ multiplex PCR; the TCRdb copy retains only in-frame clones and omits some. The sample has 85,000 to 120,000 clones, 75% to 90% seen once. Sequencing was done on a sample of peripheral blood. These receptors came from a woman in her 50s with COVID-19, enrolled during active disease.

Points on this clone: A read error may produce the germline difference seen at one junction end. This sequence joins TRBV18 and TRBJ2-4; D may be TRBD1 (5 bases). The germline CDR1 and CDR2 sequences are KGHSH and LQKENI. The CDR3 consists of 14 residues. The DNA of the CDR3 is TGTGCCAGCTCGCCACCTCCAGGGTGGGACATTCAGTACTTC. As protein: CASSPPPGWDIQYF.

The rearrangement uses TRBV2 and TRBJ1-2; 10 bases are shared with TRBD1. V gave up 5 bases and J gave up 2 bases; unmatched junction bases: 2. Germline CDR1 reads SNHLY; CDR2 reads FYNNEI. The CDR3 length is 14 residues. CDR3 loop: CASSMGQGNYGYTF. Written as DNA, the CDR3 is TGTGCCAGCAGTATGGGACAGGGGAACTATGGCTACACCTTC.

This chain uses TRBV30 with TRBJ2-3; TRBD2 aligns across 8 bases. Trimming took 2 bases from V and 4 from J; bases not matched to a gene: 2. Germline V CDR1 and CDR2: GTSNPN, SVGIG (reference sequence). CDR3 length equals 13 residues. The CDR3 bases are TGTGCCTGGAGTAGACTAGCGCCAGATACGCAGTATTTT. It yields the protein CAWSRLAPDTQYF.

This chain uses TRBV9 with TRBJ2-5; 7 bases agree with TRBD2. Germline values: CDR1 SGDLS, CDR2 YYNGEE. This CDR3 comprises 17 residues. After removal of 0 bases from V and 5 bases from J, the junction contained 13 bases not matched to a gene. Written as DNA, the CDR3 is TGTGCCAGCAGCGTAGGGGTGGAGGGAGGGTTTTTGGAGACCCAGTACTTC. Its protein is CASSVGVEGGFLETQYF. The full variable domain, rest sourced from reference TRBV9 and TRBJ2-5, is DSGVTQTPKHLITATGQRVTLRCSPRSGDLSVYWYQQSLDQGLQFLIQYYNGEERAKGNILERFSAQQFPDLHSELNLSSLELGDSALYFCASSVGVEGGFLETQYFGPGTRLLVL.

CDR3 residues: CASSLAGGNEQFF. Written as DNA, the CDR3 is TGCGCCAGCAGCTTGGCAGGGGGCAATGAGCAGTTCTTC. The chain joins TRBV5-1 to TRBJ2-1; 7 bases align to TRBD1. Germline-derived CDR1 and CDR2 are SGHRS and YFSETQ. The CDR3 runs 13 residues. Unmatched junction bases numbered 0, after V lost 0 bases and J lost 6 bases.

The chain uses TRBV5-1 and TRBJ2-3; 8 nucleotides agree with TRBD1. Germline values: CDR1 SGHRS, CDR2 YFSETQ. The CDR3 totals 13 residues. V trimming: 7 bases; J trimming: 0 bases; junction bases outside the gene matches: 1. The CDR3 loop reads CASGQGSTDTQYF. CDR3 coding DNA: TGCGCCAGCGGACAGGGAAGCACAGATACGCAGTATTTT.

The V gene is TRBV11-2, the J gene TRBJ1-3; D is unclear. The CDR3 has 14 residues. Trimming took off 4 bases at V and 0 bases at J, with 7 bases between the two ends. Germline loops: CDR1 SGHAT, CDR2 FQNNGV. The CDR3 is CASSYRSSGNTIYF. The DNA for the CDR3 is TGTGCCAGCAGCTACCGGAGCTCTGGAAACACCATATATTTT. Full variable domain (outside the CDR3, taken from reference TRBV11-2 and TRBJ1-3): EAGVAQSPRYKIIEKRQSVAFWCNPISGHATLYWYQQILGQGPKLLIQFQNNGVVDDSQLPKDRFSAERLKGVDSTLKIQPAKLEDSAVYLCASSYRSSGNTIYFGEGSWLTVV.

The chain recombines TRBV15 with TRBJ1-1, with 7 bases lining up with TRBD1. The CDR3 is made up of 14 amino acids. Germline V gene data show CDR1 as LNHNV and CDR2 as YYDKDF (reference sequence). J lost 0 bases, V lost 7 bases, and 5 bases had no gene match. The CDR3 sequence: CATIGTDMNTEAFF. The CDR3 bases are TGTGCCACCATCGGGACAGATATGAACACTGAAGCTTTCTTT.

The chain carries TRBV5-1 and TRBJ2-1, with D maybe TRBD1 (5 bases). CDR1 and CDR2 from the germline V gene are SGHRS and YFSETQ. The V and J ends lost 3 bases and 9 bases respectively, with 13 bases between them. The CDR3 contains 13 residues. CDR3 DNA: TGCGCCAGCAGCTCAGCAGGGTCAGGTGAGCAGTTCTTC. Its translation is CASSSAGSGEQFF. Drawing the rest from reference TRBV5-1 and TRBJ2-1, the complete variable domain is KAGVTQTPRYLIKTRGQQVTLSCSPISGHRSVSWYQQTPGQGLQFLFEYFSETQRNKGNFPGRFSGRQFSNSRSEMNVSTLELGDSALYLCASSSAGSGEQFFGPGTRLTVL.

The rearrangement joins TRBV2 to TRBJ2-7, with 8 bases fitting TRBD2. The germline V gene has CDR1 SNHLY and CDR2 FYNNEI. The CDR3 contains 14 residues. V was pared by 3 bases and J by 0 bases, with 1 base of the junction left unmatched. The chain's CDR3 is CASSESGGSYEQYF. CDR3 DNA sequence: TGTGCCAGCAGTGAGAGCGGGGGCTCCTACGAGCAGTACTTC.

This clone occurred a few times. This chain joins TRBV2 and TRBJ1-6; D unclear. Germline CDR1 SNHLY, CDR2 FYNNEI. This CDR3 region has 16 residues. The V gene lost 4 bases and the J gene lost 0 bases, with 10 bases spanning the gap. In DNA, the CDR3 is TGTGCCAGCAGTGTTGAGGGAGGCTCCTATAATTCACCCCTCCACTTT. It codes for CASSVEGGSYNSPLHF.

J is TRBJ2-7 and V is TRBV4-3, with a tentative D call TRBD1 (6 bases). Germline V gene sequence: CDR1 LGHNA, CDR2 YSLEER. V lost 3 bases, J lost 1 base, and 16 bases lay in between. The CDR3 is 16 amino acids. The CDR3, as DNA: TGCGCCAGCAGCCATTCCGCGACAGGAGAGTCCTACGAGCAGTACTTC. It yields the protein CASSHSATGESYEQYF.

This clone has just one count. This chain uses TRBV28 with TRBJ1-2; TRBD1 matches 7 bases. V lost 5 bases, J lost 3 bases, and 12 bases stayed unmatched. This CDR3 is built from 16 residues. Germline CDR1 is MDHEN and CDR2 is SYDVKM. Here the CDR3 DNA reads TGTGCCAGCAGTCCCAAGACAGGGCCCAGATACTATGGCTACACCTTC. This gives the protein CASSPKTGPRYYGYTF.

The chain carries TRBV3-1 (or the pseudogene TRBV3-2) and TRBJ2-7; 9 bases map to TRBD1. Trimming at V came to 4 bases and at J to 3 bases, leaving 10 bases not matched to a gene. This CDR3 has 16 residues. Germline assignment: CDR1 LGHDT and CDR2 YNNKEL (reference sequence). The CDR3 sequence: CASSPDGDRAYYEQYF. The CDR3 DNA reads TGTGCCAGCAGCCCGGACGGGGACAGGGCATACTACGAGCAGTACTTC.

This clone appeared a single time. The chain is built from TRBV27 and TRBJ1-5; D remains ambiguous. Deletions cut 4 bases from V and 5 bases from J, with 15 bases between. Germline V gene data show CDR1 as MNHEY and CDR2 as SMNVEV (reference sequence). The CDR3 has 15 residues. Here the CDR3 DNA reads TGTGCCAGCAGTTCCCCTCAGGAACAATATCAGCCCCAGCATTTT. Amino acid sequence: CASSSPQEQYQPQHF.

This clone was detected only a few times. CDR3 DNA sequence: TGTGCCAGTAAAGACGGACAGGGCCATTCACCCCTCCACTTT. Amino acids: CASKDGQGHSPLHF. The V call is TRBV19, the J call TRBJ1-6; TRBD1 agrees at 8 bases. CDR3 length: 14 residues. The V and J ends lost 7 bases and 8 bases, in that order; junction bases with no gene match: 7. Germline assignment: CDR1 LNHDA and CDR2 SQIVND (reference sequence).

This chain links TRBV28 with TRBJ2-1; the D gene is possibly TRBD2 (5 bases). Trimming took 7 bases from V and 8 from J, leaving 12 bases between them. CDR1 is MDHEN and CDR2 is SYDVKM in the germline V gene. The CDR3 consists of 12 residues. The CDR3 coding sequence is TGTGCCAGCACCGAGAGGGCAGATGAGCAGTTCTTC. Residues: CASTERADEQFF.

V gene TRBV6-5 combines with J gene TRBJ1-3; 9 bases map to TRBD1. The junction had 1 base not matched to a gene; V was cut back by 6 bases and J by 4 bases. Germline CDR1 and CDR2: MNHEY and SVGAGI. The CDR3 runs to 13 residues. The CDR3 loop is CASSGTGGNTIYF. The CDR3 DNA reads TGTGCCAGCAGCGGGACAGGGGGAAACACCATATATTTT.

This clone was counted once. V usage is TRBV19 and J usage is TRBJ1-1; D is possibly TRBD1 (6 bases). The CDR3 extends over 14 amino acids. The germline CDR1 and CDR2 sequences are LNHDA and SQIVND (reference sequence). Trimming cost V 3 bases and J 6 bases, with 14 bases left between them. The CDR3 sequence is CASSIDRWGAEAFF. In DNA form, the CDR3 reads TGTGCCAGTAGTATCGACAGGTGGGGTGCTGAAGCTTTCTTT.

This clone has more than one count but fewer than ten. V usage is TRBV2 and J usage is TRBJ1-5, with 7 bases that match TRBD1. Unmatched junction bases numbered 4, after V lost 4 bases and J lost 1 base. CDR1 SNHLY and CDR2 FYNNEI come from the germline V gene. The CDR3 contains 15 residues. The CDR3 DNA reads as TGTGCCAGCAGTGCGGGACAGCGAAGCAATCAGCCCCAGCATTTT. Amino acid sequence: CASSAGQRSNQPQHF.

This rearrangement joins TRBV9 to TRBJ2-2; TRBD1 might be the D (5 bases). Trimming took 4 bases from V and 6 from J, leaving 16 bases between them. Germline V gene data show CDR1 as SGDLS and CDR2 as YYNGEE. The CDR3 spans 15 residues. This CDR3 is CASSPPPGPAGELFF. The CDR3 DNA sequence: TGTGCCAGCAGCCCCCCCCCAGGGCCCGCCGGGGAGCTGTTTTTT. Together with reference TRBV9 and TRBJ2-2, the CDR3 gives the full variable domain: DSGVTQTPKHLITATGQRVTLRCSPRSGDLSVYWYQQSLDQGLQFLIQYYNGEERAKGNILERFSAQQFPDLHSELNLSSLELGDSALYFCASSPPPGPAGELFFGEGSRLTVL.